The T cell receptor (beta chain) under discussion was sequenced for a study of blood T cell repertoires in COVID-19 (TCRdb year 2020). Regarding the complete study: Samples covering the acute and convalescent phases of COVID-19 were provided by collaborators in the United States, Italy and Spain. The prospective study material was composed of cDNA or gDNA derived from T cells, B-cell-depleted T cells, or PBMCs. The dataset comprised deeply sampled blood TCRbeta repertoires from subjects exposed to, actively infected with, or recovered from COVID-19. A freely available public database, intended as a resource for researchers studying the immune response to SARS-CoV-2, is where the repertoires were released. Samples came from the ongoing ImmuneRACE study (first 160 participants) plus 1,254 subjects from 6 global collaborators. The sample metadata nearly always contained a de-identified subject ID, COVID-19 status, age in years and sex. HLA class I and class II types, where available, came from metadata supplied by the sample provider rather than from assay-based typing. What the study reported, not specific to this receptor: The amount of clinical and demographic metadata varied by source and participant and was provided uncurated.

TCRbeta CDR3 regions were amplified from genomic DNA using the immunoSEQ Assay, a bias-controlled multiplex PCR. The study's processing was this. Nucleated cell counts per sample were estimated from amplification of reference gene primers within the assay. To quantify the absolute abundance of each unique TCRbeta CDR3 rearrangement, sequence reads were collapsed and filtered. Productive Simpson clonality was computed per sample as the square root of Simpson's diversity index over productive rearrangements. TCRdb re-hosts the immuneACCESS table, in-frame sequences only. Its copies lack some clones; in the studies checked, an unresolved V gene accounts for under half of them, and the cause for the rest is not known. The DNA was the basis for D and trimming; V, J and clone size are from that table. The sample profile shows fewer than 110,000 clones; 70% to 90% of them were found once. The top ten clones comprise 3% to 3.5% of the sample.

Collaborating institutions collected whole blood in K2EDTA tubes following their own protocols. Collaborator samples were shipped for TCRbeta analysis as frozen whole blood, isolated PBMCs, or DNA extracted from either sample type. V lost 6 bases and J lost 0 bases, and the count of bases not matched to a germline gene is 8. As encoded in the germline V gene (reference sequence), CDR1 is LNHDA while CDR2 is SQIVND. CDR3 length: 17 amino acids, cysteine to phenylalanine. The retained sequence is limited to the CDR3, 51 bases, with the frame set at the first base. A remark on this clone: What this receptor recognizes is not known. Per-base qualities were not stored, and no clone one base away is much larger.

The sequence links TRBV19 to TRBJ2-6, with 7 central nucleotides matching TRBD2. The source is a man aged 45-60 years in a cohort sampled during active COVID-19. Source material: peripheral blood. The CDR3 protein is CASRRLASSSGANVLTF. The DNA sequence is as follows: TGTGCCAGTAGGAGACTAGCCTCGAGCTCTGGGGCCAACGTCCTGACTTTC.